Below, 13 T cell receptor beta chains from the same sample are listed, as sequenced in a study of a mutant IDH1 vaccine in newly diagnosed glioma. These TCRs' antigens remain unknown. Using immunoSEQ multiplex PCR, the repertoire was profiled, and TCRdb retains in-frame clones only, with some absent. The sample has just over 60,000 clones, around 83% seen once; the top ten hold 3.5% to 4%. This sample's time point: week 47, end of study. Each dose of the vaccine consisted of 300 ug of mutant IDH1 20-mer peptide, with topical imiquimod. The specimen was PBMCs, collected from a glioma patient whose treatment included an IDH1 peptide vaccine. These TCRs come from a man younger than 40 with glioma.

This clone was seen just once. This chain uses TRBV5-4 with TRBJ1-2; TRBD1 might be the D (5 bases). Trimming took 4 bases from V and 3 from J, leaving 19 bases between them. This CDR3 contains 16 residues. Germline V gene lookup returns CDR1 SGHNT and CDR2 YYREEE (reference sequence). CDR3 bases: TGTGCCAGCAGCAGTCCGGGACTCGGGGCGGACTATGGCTACACCTTC. This codes for CASSSPGLGADYGYTF.

The chain is built from TRBV6-6 and TRBJ1-4; possibly TRBD1 for D (5 bases). V was shortened by 8 bases and J by 7 bases, with 11 bases between the two germline ends. The CDR3 is 12 amino acids. The germline CDR1 and CDR2 sequences are MNHNY and SVGAGI (reference sequence). CDR3 nucleotide sequence: TGTGCCAGCGCTAGGGGTGGTGAAAAACTGTTTTTT. This codes for CASARGGEKLFF.

V is TRBV19 and J is TRBJ1-4; 10 bases are shared with TRBD1. CDR3 length: 17 residues. Germline-derived CDR1 and CDR2 are LNHDA and SQIVND (reference sequence). J gave up 0 bases and V 6 bases, and 7 bases lay outside the gene matches. The CDR3 nucleotides read TGTGCCAGTAGCCTAGGACAGGGGGATGCAACTAATGAAAAACTGTTTTTT. The encoded protein is CASSLGQGDATNEKLFF. Full variable domain (remainder filled in from reference TRBV19 and TRBJ1-4): DGGITQSPKYLFRKEGQNVTLSCEQNLNHDAMYWYRQDPGQGLRLIYYSQIVNDFQKGDIAEGYSVSREKKESFPLTVTSAQKNPTAFYLCASSLGQGDATNEKLFFGSGTQLSVL.

The chain couples TRBV25-1 to TRBJ2-7, with 10 positions matching TRBD2. V shed 6 bases, J shed 2 bases, and the junction held 7 bases outside the gene matches. This CDR3 has 15 residues. Germline V gene sequence: CDR1 MGHDK, CDR2 SYGVNS. Written as DNA, the CDR3 is TGTGCCAGCAGGAAGGGAAGCGGGGGGGCCTACGAGCAGTACTTC. Its translation: CASRKGSGGAYEQYF.

The chain uses TRBV2 and TRBJ2-7; D gene ambiguous. Trimming cost V 5 bases and J 7 bases, with 18 bases left between them. This CDR3 has 14 residues. Germline CDR1 and CDR2: SNHLY and FYNNEI. The CDR3 DNA follows: TGTGCCAGCAGTCGTATAGATGAGAAAGAGGAGCAGTACTTC. This translates into CASSRIDEKEEQYF.

V gene TRBV5-1 combines with J gene TRBJ2-4, with unresolved D. Trimming removed 0 bases at V and 1 base at J, with 17 bases between. Germline loops: CDR1 SGHRS, CDR2 YFSETQ. There are 18 residues in the CDR3. Here the CDR3 reads CASSLAETSRLAKNIQYF. Here the CDR3 DNA reads TGCGCCAGCAGCTTGGCAGAAACGTCCAGACTTGCCAAAAACATTCAGTACTTC.

This sequence joins TRBV7-9 and TRBJ2-1; 16 nucleotides align to TRBD2. Trimming at V came to 6 bases and at J to 8 bases, leaving 16 bases not matched to a gene. The germline V gene encodes CDR1 SEHNR and CDR2 FQNEAQ (reference sequence). The CDR3 runs to 19 residues. CDR3 sequence: CASRREGLAGGPGHHEQFF. In nucleotides, the CDR3 is TGTGCCAGCAGGAGGGAGGGACTAGCGGGGGGGCCAGGTCACCATGAGCAGTTCTTC.

V is TRBV27 and J is TRBJ2-7, with TRBD1 matching 8 bases. Germline-derived CDR1 and CDR2 are MNHEY and SMNVEV (reference sequence). V trimming: 4 bases; J trimming: 3 bases; junction bases outside the gene matches: 5. The CDR3 runs 14 residues. This CDR3 is CASSWQGASYEQYF. In nucleotides, the CDR3 is TGTGCCAGCAGTTGGCAGGGGGCAAGCTACGAGCAGTACTTC.

This chain connects TRBV28 to TRBJ1-1; D unclear. Germline V gene sequence: CDR1 MDHEN, CDR2 SYDVKM. The V end lost 5 bases, the J end lost 1 base, and 8 bases lay between the germline ends. The CDR3 runs to 13 residues. The CDR3 is CASSPAANTEAFF. CDR3 nucleotide sequence: TGTGCCAGCAGTCCTGCCGCGAACACTGAAGCTTTCTTT.

The V call is TRBV29-1, the J call TRBJ1-2; 8 bases are shared with TRBD1. This CDR3 comprises 16 residues. CDR1 and CDR2 from the germline V gene are SQVTM and ANQGSEA. V lost 2 bases, J lost 0 bases, and 8 bases stayed unmatched. CDR3 amino acids: CSVERERTGPNYGYTF. The CDR3 DNA sequence: TGCAGCGTTGAAAGAGAAAGGACAGGGCCTAACTATGGCTACACCTTC.

The chain uses TRBV19 and TRBJ2-5, with 7 bases identical to TRBD2. Matching the DNA end better, TRBJ2-7 makes the J call doubtful. The CDR3 has 13 amino acids. Germline V CDR1 and CDR2: LNHDA, SQIVND (reference sequence). CDR3 in amino acids: CASSRDGGYEQYF. CDR3 DNA sequence: TGTGCCAGTAGTAGGGACGGGGGGTACGAGCAGTACTTC.

CDR3 region: CASSYSGTGGAEGYTF. CDR3 bases: TGTGCCAGCAGTTACTCGGGGACAGGGGGCGCGGAGGGCTACACCTTC. This sequence joins TRBV6-6 and TRBJ1-2; 12 bases map to TRBD1. V gave up 0 bases and J gave up 8 bases; unmatched junction bases: 7. This CDR3 region has 16 residues. Germline CDR1 reads MNHNY; CDR2 reads SVGAGI (reference sequence).

The rearrangement joins TRBV20-1 to TRBJ2-3; no firm D call. Germline V gene data show CDR1 as DFQATT and CDR2 as SNEGSKA (reference sequence). The CDR3 is 11 residues long. Deletions cut 3 bases from V and 3 bases from J, with 4 bases between. The CDR3 coding sequence is TGCAGTGCTAGTAAAACAGATACGCAGTATTTT. Translated: CSASKTDTQYF.